The 9 T cell receptor beta chains below were found in one sample sequenced in a study of T cell repertoires in cytomegalovirus infection. From the reads, TCRdb called clonotypes with MiXCR, one entry per CDR3 protein. Of about 150,000 distinct CDR3 sequences detected, about 25% appear once; the ten largest clones hold 11%. Sequenced sample: PBMCs. Every receptor here comes from a human donor in good health (CMV status not recorded). Some clones in this sample may be carry-over from other donors' samples.

The genes are TRBV7-4 and TRBJ1-3; perhaps TRBD1 as D (5 bases). Deletions cut 0 bases from V and 0 bases from J, with 9 bases between. Germline CDR1 and CDR2: SGHVT and SQSDAQ. The CDR3 has 16 residues. The CDR3 region has the DNA TGTGCCAGCAGCTTAGCGGAGGGGCCCTCTGGAAACACCATATATTTT. It is translated as CASSLAEGPSGNTIYF.

The V and J genes are TRBV5-6 and TRBJ2-4, with 14 bases identical to TRBD2. Per germline, CDR1 SGHDT and CDR2 YYEEEE. The trim removed 3 bases at V and 0 bases at J, leaving 2 bases unmatched. The CDR3 totals 17 residues. The CDR3 here is CASSSGLAGGAKNIQYF. In DNA form, the CDR3 reads TGTGCCAGCAGCTCAGGACTAGCGGGAGGAGCCAAAAACATTCAGTACTTC.

In its sample, this clonotype was seen many times. The chain couples TRBV7-2 to TRBJ1-6; tentative D call: TRBD1 (6 bases). V lost 1 base, J lost 10 bases, and 11 bases lay in between. Germline CDR1 reads SGHTA; CDR2 reads FQGNSA. The CDR3 consists of 14 residues. The CDR3 DNA follows: TGTGCCAGCAGCTTAGACAGGGTAGGGTCACCCCTCCACTTT. Protein sequence: CASSLDRVGSPLHF.

V gene TRBV20-1 combines with J gene TRBJ2-1; 10 positions agree with TRBD2. The ends lost 6 bases at V and 0 bases at J; junction bases unmatched: 11. Germline V CDR1 and CDR2: DFQATT, SNEGSKA (reference sequence). CDR3 length: 17 residues. CDR3 DNA: TGCAGTGCCTCCGGGACTAGCGCCCTGTACTCCTACAATGAGCAGTTCTTC. This gives the protein CSASGTSALYSYNEQFF.

V is TRBV19 and J is TRBJ2-5; 8 positions agree with TRBD2. V shed 5 bases, J shed 4 bases, and the junction held 3 bases outside the gene matches. Germline-derived CDR1 and CDR2 are LNHDA and SQIVND (reference sequence). CDR3 length equals 13 residues. The CDR3 DNA sequence: TGTGCCAGTAGTCTGGGACTAGTAGAGACCCAGTACTTC. Translation: CASSLGLVETQYF. Supplemented by reference TRBV19 and TRBJ2-5, the full variable domain reads DGGITQSPKYLFRKEGQNVTLSCEQNLNHDAMYWYRQDPGQGLRLIYYSQIVNDFQKGDIAEGYSVSREKKESFPLTVTSAQKNPTAFYLCASSLGLVETQYFGPGTRLLVL.

This clonotype was seen a few times. V usage is TRBV12-3 or TRBV12-4 and J usage is TRBJ1-2; D perhaps matches TRBD1 (5 bases). V was pared by 5 bases and J by 4 bases, with 23 bases between. The CDR3 is 17 residues long. The CDR3 nucleotides read TGTGCCAGCAGTCTCCCCTACCCGGGGGGAGGGTCCTATGGCTACACCTTC. Its protein is CASSLPYPGGGSYGYTF.

The V gene is TRBV5-1, the J gene TRBJ2-2; no reliable D call. The ends were cut back, 4 bases at V and 0 bases at J, with 22 bases in the middle. Germline V gives CDR1 SGHRS, CDR2 YFSETQ. The CDR3 spans 19 residues. CDR3 DNA: TGCGCCAGCAGCCCATTCGGCCCCGGCCAGACAACGAACACCGGGGAGCTGTTTTTT. This sequence encodes CASSPFGPGQTTNTGELFF.

In its sample, this clonotype was seen a few times. The chain combines TRBV7-2 with TRBJ2-3; TRBD2 agrees at 10 bases. The germline gives CDR1 SGHTA, CDR2 FQGNSA. The CDR3 consists of 16 residues. Germline trimming cut 2 bases from V and 4 bases from J; bases unmatched to any gene: 6. CDR3: CASSLLPAGGPDTQYF. CDR3 nucleotides: TGTGCCAGCAGCTTACTTCCAGCGGGGGGGCCAGATACGCAGTATTTT. Drawing the rest from reference TRBV7-2 and TRBJ2-3, the complete variable domain is GAGVSQSPSNKVTEKGKDVELRCDPISGHTALYWYRQSLGQGLEFLIYFQGNSAPDKSGLPSDRFSAERTGGSVSTLTIQRTQQEDSAVYLCASSLLPAGGPDTQYFGPGTRLTVL.

This clonotype was observed a handful of times. The chain uses TRBV6-5 and TRBJ2-6; D call uncertain. The CDR3 has 15 amino acids. The V gene's germline CDR1 is MNHEY and CDR2 SVGAGI. V lost 5 bases and J lost 0, with 8 bases in between. CDR3 bases: TGTGCCAGCAGTCTTACCGTCTCTGGGGCCAACGTCCTGACTTTC. This translates into CASSLTVSGANVLTF.